This T cell receptor beta chain was profiled in a study of CD8 T cells in ankylosing spondylitis. Findings and limits, study-wide: Disease-linked clones reportedly showed significant enrichment in matched ankylosing spondylitis synovial fluid. Characteristic of ankylosing spondylitis blood, it appeared, was a TCR beta motif comprising about eight highly homologous variants.

The CDR3 spans 13 residues. V lost 3 bases and J lost 7; bases outside the gene matches: 4. Germline V gives CDR1 DFQATT, CDR2 SNEGSKA (reference sequence). TCR beta libraries were made by quantitative 5'-RACE with molecular barcodes. TCRdb reprocessed the 5' RACE reads with MiXCR, giving one entry per CDR3 protein. The sample gives hundreds of thousands of distinct CDR3 sequences, over 9.5% of which show up once; roughly 0.51% is in the top ten. In this sample, this clonotype turned up many times. As yet, its antigen is unknown. The genes are TRBV20-1 and TRBJ1-4; 8 bases are shared with TRBD1. The TCR originated in a male donor with ankylosing spondylitis. Sequencing was carried out using blood, either unsorted or a sorted T cell fraction (not recorded which). The CDR3 nucleotides read TGCAGTGCTAGTCAGGGGGCTAGTGAAAAACTGTTTTTT. Translated, it gives CSASQGASEKLFF.